The T cell receptor (beta chain) under discussion was sequenced for a study of CD8+ T cells in alopecia areata. Study results and limitations: Sequencing of scalp samples also includes resident alphabeta T cells from normal skin.

RNA extraction was followed by reverse transcription into cDNA, which acted as the sequencing template. Measured with immunoSEQ multiplex PCR; TCRdb has only the in-frame clones, and not every one. This table has 200,000 to 250,000 clones, around three fifths appearing once. It was from PBMCs that CD4+ and CD8+ T cells were sorted. As for this clone: The antigen is undetermined.

The receptor was isolated from a human donor in good health. The sequencing input was CD8+ T cells sorted from blood.

The CDR3 DNA reads TGTGCCACCAGCAGTTACAGGGAGACCGGCTACACCTTC. Protein sequence: CATSSYRETGYTF. This rearrangement joins TRBV15 to TRBJ1-2; maybe TRBD1 (6 bases). Germline loops: CDR1 LNHNV, CDR2 YYDKDF (reference sequence). Trimming removed 3 bases from V and 8 bases from J, with 13 bases in between. The CDR3 totals 13 residues.